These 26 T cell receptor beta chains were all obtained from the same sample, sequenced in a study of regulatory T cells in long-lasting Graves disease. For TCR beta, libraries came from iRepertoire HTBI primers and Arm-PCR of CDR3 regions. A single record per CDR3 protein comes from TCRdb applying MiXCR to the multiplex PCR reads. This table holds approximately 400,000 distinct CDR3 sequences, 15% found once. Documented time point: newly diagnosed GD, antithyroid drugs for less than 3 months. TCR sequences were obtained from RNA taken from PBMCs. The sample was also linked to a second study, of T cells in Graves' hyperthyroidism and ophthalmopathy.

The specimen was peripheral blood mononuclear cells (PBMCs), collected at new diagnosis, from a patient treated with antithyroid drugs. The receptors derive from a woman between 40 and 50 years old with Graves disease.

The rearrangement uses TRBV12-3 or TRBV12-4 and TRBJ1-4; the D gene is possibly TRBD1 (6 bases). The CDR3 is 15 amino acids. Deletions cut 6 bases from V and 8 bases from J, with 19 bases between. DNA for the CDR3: TGTGCCAGCAGCTACTCCACAGGGAGCCACGAAAAACTGTTTTTT. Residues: CASSYSTGSHEKLFF.

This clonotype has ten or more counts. The CDR3 spells CASSLDRARDTGELFF. The CDR3 DNA follows: TGTGCCAGCAGCCTGGATAGGGCGAGAGACACCGGGGAGCTGTTTTTT. V is TRBV28 and J is TRBJ2-2; D is undetermined. The germline V gene has CDR1 MDHEN and CDR2 SYDVKM. The CDR3 runs 16 residues. V was cut by 6 bases and J by 3 bases, with 17 bases left in between.

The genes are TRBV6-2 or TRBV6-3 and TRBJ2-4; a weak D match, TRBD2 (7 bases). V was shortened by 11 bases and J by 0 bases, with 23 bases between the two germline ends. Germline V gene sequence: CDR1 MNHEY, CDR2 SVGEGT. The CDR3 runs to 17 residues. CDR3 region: CAPPPWGGLLAKNIQYF. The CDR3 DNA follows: TGTGCCCCCCCCCCTTGGGGGGGCTTACTAGCCAAAAACATTCAGTACTTC.

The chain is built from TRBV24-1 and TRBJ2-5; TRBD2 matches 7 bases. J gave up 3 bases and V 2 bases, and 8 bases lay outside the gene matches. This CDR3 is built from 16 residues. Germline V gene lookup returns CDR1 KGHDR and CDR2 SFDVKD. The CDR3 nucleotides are TGTGCCACCAGTGATTGGCCCGGGGGGAAAGAAGAGACCCAGTACTTC. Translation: CATSDWPGGKEETQYF.

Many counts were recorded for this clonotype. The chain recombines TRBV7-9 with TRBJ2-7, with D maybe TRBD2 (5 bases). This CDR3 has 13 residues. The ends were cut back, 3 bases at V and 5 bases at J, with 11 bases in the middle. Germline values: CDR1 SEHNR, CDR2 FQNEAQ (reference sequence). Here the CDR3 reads CASSFGVADEQYF. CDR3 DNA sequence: TGTGCCAGCAGCTTCGGGGTGGCCGACGAGCAGTACTTC.

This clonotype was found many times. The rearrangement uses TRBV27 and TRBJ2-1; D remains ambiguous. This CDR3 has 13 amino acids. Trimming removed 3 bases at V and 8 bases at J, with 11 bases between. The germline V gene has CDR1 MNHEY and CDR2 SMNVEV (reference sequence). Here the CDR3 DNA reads TGTGCCAGCAGTTTTGTCGGGTTGGATGAGCAGTTCTTC. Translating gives CASSFVGLDEQFF.

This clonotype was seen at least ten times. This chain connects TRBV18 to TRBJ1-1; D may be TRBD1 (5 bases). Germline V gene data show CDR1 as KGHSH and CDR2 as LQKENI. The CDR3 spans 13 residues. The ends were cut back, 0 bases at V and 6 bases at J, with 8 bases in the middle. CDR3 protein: CASSPPGRAEAFF. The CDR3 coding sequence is TGTGCCAGCTCACCACCGGGGCGGGCTGAAGCTTTCTTT.

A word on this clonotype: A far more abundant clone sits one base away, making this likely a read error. The CDR3 region has the DNA TGTGCCAACAGTGAATTCGTGGGGATTGACTATGGCTACACCTTC. It specifies CANSEFVGIDYGYTF. The chain combines TRBV12-3 or TRBV12-4 with TRBJ1-2; D gene ambiguous. This CDR3 spans 15 amino acids.

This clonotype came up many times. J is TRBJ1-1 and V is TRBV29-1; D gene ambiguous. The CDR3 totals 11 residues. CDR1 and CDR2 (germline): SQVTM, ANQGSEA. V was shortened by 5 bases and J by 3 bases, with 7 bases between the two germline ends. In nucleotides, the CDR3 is TGCAGCGTTTTAGGGTACACTGAAGCTTTCTTT. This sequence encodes CSVLGYTEAFF.

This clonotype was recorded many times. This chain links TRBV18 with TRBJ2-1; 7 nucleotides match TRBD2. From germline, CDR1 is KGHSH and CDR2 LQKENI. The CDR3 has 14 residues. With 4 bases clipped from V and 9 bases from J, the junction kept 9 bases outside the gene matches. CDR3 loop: CASSLQRELVEQFF. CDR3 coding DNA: TGTGCCAGCTCACTCCAGCGGGAATTGGTTGAGCAGTTCTTC.

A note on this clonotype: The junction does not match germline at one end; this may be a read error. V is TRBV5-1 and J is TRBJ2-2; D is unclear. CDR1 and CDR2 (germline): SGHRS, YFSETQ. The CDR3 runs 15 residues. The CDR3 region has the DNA TGCACCAGCAGCTTGGACGGACCGAACACCGGGGAGCTGTTTTTT. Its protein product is CTSSLDGPNTGELFF.

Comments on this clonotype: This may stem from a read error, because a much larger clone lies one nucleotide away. CDR3 coding DNA: TGTGCCAGCAGTGAGTCGCTTAGCGGGAGAACCGGGGAGCTGTTTTTT. Amino acids: CASSESLSGRTGELFF. V usage is TRBV6-2 or TRBV6-3 and J usage is TRBJ2-2; TRBD2 matches 9 bases. Trimming removed 5 bases from V and 5 bases from J; junction bases left unmatched: 9. The CDR3 sequence is 16 residues long. Germline V lookup: CDR1 MNHEY, CDR2 SVGEGT.

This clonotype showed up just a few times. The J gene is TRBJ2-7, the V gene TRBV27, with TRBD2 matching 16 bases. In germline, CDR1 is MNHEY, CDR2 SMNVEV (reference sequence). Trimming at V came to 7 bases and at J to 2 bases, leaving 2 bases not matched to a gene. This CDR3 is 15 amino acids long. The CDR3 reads CASTGLAGGPYEQYF. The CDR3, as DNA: TGTGCCAGCACGGGACTAGCGGGAGGGCCCTACGAGCAGTACTTC.

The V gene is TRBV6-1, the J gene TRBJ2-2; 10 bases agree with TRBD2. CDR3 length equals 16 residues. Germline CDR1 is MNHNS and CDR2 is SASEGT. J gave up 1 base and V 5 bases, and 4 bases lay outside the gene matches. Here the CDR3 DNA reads TGTGCCAGCAGTCCCTGGACTAGCGGGAACACCGGGGAGCTGTTTTTT. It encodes CASSPWTSGNTGELFF.

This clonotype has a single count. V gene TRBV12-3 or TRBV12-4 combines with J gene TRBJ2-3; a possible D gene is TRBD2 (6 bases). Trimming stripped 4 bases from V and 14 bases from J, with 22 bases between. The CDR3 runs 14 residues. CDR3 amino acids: CASSSLAEAPVVYF. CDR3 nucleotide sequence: TGTGCCAGCAGTTCGTTAGCGGAGGCCCCCGTTGTGTATTTT.

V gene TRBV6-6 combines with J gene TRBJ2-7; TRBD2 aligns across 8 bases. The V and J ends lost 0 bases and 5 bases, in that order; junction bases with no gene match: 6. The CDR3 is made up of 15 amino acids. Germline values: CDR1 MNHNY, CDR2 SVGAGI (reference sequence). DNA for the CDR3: TGTGCCAGCAGTTACTCGGTCGGGAGGGGCGACGAGCAGTACTTC. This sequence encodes CASSYSVGRGDEQYF.

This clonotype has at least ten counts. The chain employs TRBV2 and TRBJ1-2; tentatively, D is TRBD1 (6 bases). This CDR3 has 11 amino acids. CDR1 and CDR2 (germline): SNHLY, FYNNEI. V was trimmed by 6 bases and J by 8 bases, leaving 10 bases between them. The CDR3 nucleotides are TGTGCCAGCAGGATACAGGGAGGCTACACCTTC. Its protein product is CASRIQGGYTF.

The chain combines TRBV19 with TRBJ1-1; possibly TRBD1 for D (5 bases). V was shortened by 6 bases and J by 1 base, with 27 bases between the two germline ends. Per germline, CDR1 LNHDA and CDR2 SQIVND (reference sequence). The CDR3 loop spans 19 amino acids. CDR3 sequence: CASRRVIDRGFMANTEAFF. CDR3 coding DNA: TGTGCCAGTAGGAGGGTTATAGATAGGGGATTCATGGCGAACACTGAAGCTTTCTTT.

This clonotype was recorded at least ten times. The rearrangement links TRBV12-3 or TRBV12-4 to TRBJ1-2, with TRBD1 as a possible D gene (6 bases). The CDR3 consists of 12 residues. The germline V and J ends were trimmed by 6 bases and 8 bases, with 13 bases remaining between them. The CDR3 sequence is CASRDGGRGYTF. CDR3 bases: TGTGCCAGCAGGGACGGGGGCCGGGGCTACACCTTC.

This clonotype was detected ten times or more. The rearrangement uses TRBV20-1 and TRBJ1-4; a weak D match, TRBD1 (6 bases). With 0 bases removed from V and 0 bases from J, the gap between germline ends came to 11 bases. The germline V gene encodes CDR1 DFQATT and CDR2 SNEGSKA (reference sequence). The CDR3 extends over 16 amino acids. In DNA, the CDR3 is TGCAGTGCTAGAGAGGGGACAACCGCAACTAATGAAAAACTGTTTTTT. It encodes CSAREGTTATNEKLFF.

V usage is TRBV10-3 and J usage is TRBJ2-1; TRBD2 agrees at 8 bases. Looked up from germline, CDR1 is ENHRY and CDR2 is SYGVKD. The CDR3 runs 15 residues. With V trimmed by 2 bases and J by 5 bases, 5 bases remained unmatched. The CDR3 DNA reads TGTGCCATCAGTGAGGCGACTAGCGCCAACAATGAGCAGTTCTTC. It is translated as CAISEATSANNEQFF.

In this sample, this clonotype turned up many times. CDR3 sequence: CASSYPARPNTEAFF. The CDR3, as DNA: TGTGCCAGCAGTTACCCCGCCAGGCCGAACACTGAAGCTTTCTTT. The V and J genes are TRBV6-2 or TRBV6-3 and TRBJ1-1; D gene uncertain. In germline, CDR1 is MNHEY, CDR2 SVGEGT. The CDR3 totals 15 residues. V was trimmed by 2 bases and J by 1 base, leaving 11 bases between them.

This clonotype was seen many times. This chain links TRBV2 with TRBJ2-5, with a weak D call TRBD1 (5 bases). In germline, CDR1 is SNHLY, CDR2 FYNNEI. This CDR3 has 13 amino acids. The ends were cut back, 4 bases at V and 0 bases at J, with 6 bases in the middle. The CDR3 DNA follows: TGTGCCAGCAGTGGGGGCGACCAAGAGACCCAGTACTTC. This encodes CASSGGDQETQYF.

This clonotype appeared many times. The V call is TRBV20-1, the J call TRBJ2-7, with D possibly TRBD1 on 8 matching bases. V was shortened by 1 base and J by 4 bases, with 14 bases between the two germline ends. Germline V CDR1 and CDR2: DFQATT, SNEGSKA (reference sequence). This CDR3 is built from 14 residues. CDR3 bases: TGCAGTGCTAGAGGGACAGGGCGGGGGTACGAGCAGTACTTC. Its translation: CSARGTGRGYEQYF.

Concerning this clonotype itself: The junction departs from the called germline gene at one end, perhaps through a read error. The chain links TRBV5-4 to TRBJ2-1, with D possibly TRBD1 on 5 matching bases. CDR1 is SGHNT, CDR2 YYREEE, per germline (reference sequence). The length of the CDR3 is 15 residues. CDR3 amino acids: CAGSLLGPPPDEQFF. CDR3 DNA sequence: TGTGCCGGCAGCTTGCTGGGGCCCCCCCCGGATGAGCAGTTCTTC.

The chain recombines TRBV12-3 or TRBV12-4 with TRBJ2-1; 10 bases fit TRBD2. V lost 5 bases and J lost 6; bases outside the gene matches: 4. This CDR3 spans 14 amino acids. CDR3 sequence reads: CASSVGTSANEQFF. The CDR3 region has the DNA TGTGCCAGCAGTGTGGGGACTAGCGCCAATGAGCAGTTCTTC.